This is a list of T cell receptor beta chains from one sample in a study of T cells in Graves' hyperthyroidism and ophthalmopathy. TCRdb reprocessed the multiplex PCR reads via MiXCR and lists one record per CDR3 protein. Counted here are more than 350,000 distinct CDR3 sequences, around 15% occurring once; the ten biggest clones make up roughly 20%. The specimen sequenced was blood. The receptors come from a woman aged 55-70 years with Graves' ophthalmopathy. CDR3s include the opening cysteine and the closing phenylalanine or tryptophan. Each record gives: clone size, J gene, D gene, V gene, CDR3 DNA, CDR3 protein. The D gene is left open where the match is weak. Rows give clone size only sometimes, using once, few, many, or a class for an expanded clone.

size: few; J: TRBJ2-7; D: TRBD2; V: TRBV7-2; DNA: TGTGCCAGCAGCTTACCCCCGTGGGGTAGCGGGGGATCCTACGAGCAGTACTTC; CDR3: CASSLPPWGSGGSYEQYF
size: many; J: TRBJ2-5; D: TRBD1; V: TRBV28; DNA: TGTGCCAGCAGCCCCGCGACGGGACAGGGGGCTGGGGAGACCCAGTACTTC; CDR3: CASSPATGQGAGETQYF
size: many; J: TRBJ2-7; D: TRBD1; V: TRBV5-1; DNA: TGTGCCAGCAGTCGGGACAGGGGAATCTACGAGCAGTACTTC; CDR3: CASSRDRGIYEQYF
size: NA; J: TRBJ1-1; D: NA; V: TRBV6-2/TRBV6-3; DNA: TGTGCCAGCAGTGCCCCTGGGGATTTAAGTGAAGCTTTCTTT; CDR3: CASSAPGDLSEAFF
size: NA; J: TRBJ2-7; D: TRBD1; V: TRBV5-1; DNA: TGCGCCAGCAGCCGGGTGGATACAGGGGGAGGATACGAGCAGTACTTC; CDR3: CASSRVDTGGGYEQYF
size: few; J: TRBJ2-2; D: TRBD2; V: TRBV12-3/TRBV12-4; DNA: TGTGCCAGCAGTTCTCCTCTCGGGTCGAGCGGGAGGGCCGGGGAGCTGTTTTTT; CDR3: CASSSPLGSSGRAGELFF
size: NA; J: TRBJ1-3; D: NA; V: TRBV7-2; DNA: TGTGCCAGCAGCTTTGACAGATTTCTTGGAAACACCATATATTTT; CDR3: CASSFDRFLGNTIYF
size: NA; J: TRBJ1-5; D: NA; V: TRBV7-2; DNA: TGTGCCAGCAGCTTTTCGGCACCCGGTTATAATCAGCCCCAGCATTTT; CDR3: CASSFSAPGYNQPQHF
size: many; J: TRBJ2-1; D: NA; V: TRBV12-3/TRBV12-4; DNA: TGTGCCAGCAGTCGCACCGGGACTGGGTACAATGAGCAGTTCTTC; CDR3: CASSRTGTGYNEQFF
size: NA; J: TRBJ1-3; D: NA; V: TRBV27; DNA: TGTGCCAGCAGCCCTCACCCGGGCCGGGACTCTGGAAACACCATATATTTT; CDR3: CASSPHPGRDSGNTIYF
size: NA; J: TRBJ2-1; D: TRBD2; V: TRBV19; DNA: TGTGCCAGTAGTATTTTAGCGGGGTACTCCTACAATGAGCAGTTCTTC; CDR3: CASSILAGYSYNEQFF
size: NA; J: TRBJ2-7; D: NA; V: TRBV29-1; DNA: TGCAGCGTTGAAAGGGGCGCGGGCGAGCAGTACTTC; CDR3: CSVERGAGEQYF
size: NA; J: TRBJ1-2; D: TRBD1; V: TRBV29-1; DNA: TGCAGCGTTACGACAGGGGCCGGCAACTATGGCTACACCTTC; CDR3: CSVTTGAGNYGYTF
size: few; J: TRBJ1-4; D: NA; V: TRBV11-2; DNA: TGTGCCAGCAGCTTAGTTGGGGGCCCTAATGAAAAACTGTTTTTT; CDR3: CASSLVGGPNEKLFF
size: few; J: TRBJ1-2; D: NA; V: TRBV29-1; DNA: TGCAGCGTTGAAGACCTAGTTGGACAAGGCTACACCTTC; CDR3: CSVEDLVGQGYTF
size: many; J: TRBJ1-2; D: TRBD1; V: TRBV30; DNA: TGTGCCTTGACAGGGAGCCTCAACTATGGCTACACCTTC; CDR3: CALTGSLNYGYTF
size: few; J: TRBJ1-1; D: NA; V: TRBV7-9; DNA: TGTGCCAGCAGGTCCCAGGGAGACACTGAAGCTTTCTTT; CDR3: CASRSQGDTEAFF
size: NA; J: TRBJ2-4; D: NA; V: TRBV20-1; DNA: TGCAGTGCTAGAGATCCTGCAGGCCTAGCCAAAAACATTCAGTACTTC; CDR3: CSARDPAGLAKNIQYF
size: NA; J: TRBJ1-5; D: NA; V: TRBV18; DNA: TGTGCCAGCTCACCAAACCGCAATCAGCCCCAGCATTTT; CDR3: CASSPNRNQPQHF
size: many; J: TRBJ1-5; D: NA; V: TRBV18; DNA: TGTGCCAGCTCCCACGGGGCAGGGGATCAGCCCCAGCATTTT; CDR3: CASSHGAGDQPQHF
size: many; J: TRBJ2-3; D: NA; V: TRBV7-3; DNA: TGTGCCAGCAGCCCTGGGGCATCCAGGGGCACAGATACGCAGTATTTT; CDR3: CASSPGASRGTDTQYF
size: many; J: TRBJ2-1; D: TRBD2; V: TRBV2; DNA: TGTGCCAGCAGTGAGAGCGGGAGTTTTTATGAGCAGTTCTTC; CDR3: CASSESGSFYEQFF
size: many; J: TRBJ2-7; D: TRBD1; V: TRBV20-1; DNA: TGCAGTGCTCCCCCCCGACAGGGTACAAGCGAGCAGTACTTC; CDR3: CSAPPRQGTSEQYF
size: few; J: TRBJ2-7; D: NA; V: TRBV10-3; DNA: TGTGCCATCAGCCCGGCGGCTAGCTTCCACGAGCAGTACTTC; CDR3: CAISPAASFHEQYF
size: NA; J: TRBJ1-5; D: NA; V: TRBV6-2/TRBV6-3; DNA: TGTGCCAGCAGTTACTCACCAGATCAGCCCCAGCATTTT; CDR3: CASSYSPDQPQHF
size: many; J: TRBJ2-1; D: TRBD1; V: TRBV7-8; DNA: TGTGCCAGCAGCTCCTTCCGGGACAGGGGTAGTTCCTACAATGAGCAGTTCTTC; CDR3: CASSSFRDRGSSYNEQFF
size: few; J: TRBJ2-1; D: TRBD2; V: TRBV4-1; DNA: TGCGCCAGCAGCCAGGGCTCAGCGGGAGCATGGAATGAGCAGTTCTTC; CDR3: CASSQGSAGAWNEQFF
size: many; J: TRBJ2-5; D: NA; V: TRBV4-1; DNA: TGCGCCAGCAGCCAAGAGGACTTATCCTTCGGGGAGACCCAGTACTTC; CDR3: CASSQEDLSFGETQYF
size: many; J: TRBJ2-5; D: TRBD2; V: TRBV28; DNA: TGTGCCAGCAGTTCACGGACTAGCGGGAGTTACGAGACCCAGTACTTC; CDR3: CASSSRTSGSYETQYF
size: many; J: TRBJ2-3; D: TRBD1; V: TRBV7-3; DNA: TGTGCCAGCAGCTCGCTCCCGGGACAGGGTAGAACAGATACGCAGTATTTT; CDR3: CASSSLPGQGRTDTQYF
size: many; J: TRBJ1-5; D: NA; V: TRBV7-2; DNA: TGTGCCAGCAGCCTCCAGCCGGGTGGGCAGCCCCAGCATTTT; CDR3: CASSLQPGGQPQHF
size: NA; J: TRBJ2-3; D: NA; V: TRBV9; DNA: TGTGCCAGCAGCCCTGCCGAAGGAGGCGCGCAGTATTTT; CDR3: CASSPAEGGAQYF
size: many; J: TRBJ2-2; D: TRBD1; V: TRBV18; DNA: TGTGCCAGCTCACCACCGAACGACAGGGCCGGGGAGCTGTTTTTT; CDR3: CASSPPNDRAGELFF
size: few; J: TRBJ1-1; D: NA; V: TRBV29-1; DNA: TGCAGCGCCCCCAGAGACAACACTGAAGCTTTCTTT; CDR3: CSAPRDNTEAFF
size: many; J: TRBJ2-3; D: TRBD2; V: TRBV28; DNA: TGTGCCAGCAGTTCCTTAGCGGGAGCCCCCAACTATTACACAGATACGCAGTATTTT; CDR3: CASSSLAGAPNYYTDTQYF
size: few; J: TRBJ1-1; D: NA; V: TRBV29-1; DNA: TGCAGCGTTGATCGGGGGGGCACTGAAGCTTTCTTT; CDR3: CSVDRGGTEAFF
size: many; J: TRBJ2-1; D: NA; V: TRBV7-9; DNA: TGTGCCAGCAGCTCGGGACGGCGAAACTACAATGAGCAGTTCTTC; CDR3: CASSSGRRNYNEQFF
size: few; J: TRBJ1-1; D: NA; V: TRBV15; DNA: TGTGCCACCAGCAGACAAATCGGGAGGCGGCACACTGAAGCTTTCTTT; CDR3: CATSRQIGRRHTEAFF
size: NA; J: TRBJ2-7; D: NA; V: TRBV5-1; DNA: TGCGCCAGCAGCTCCAAACCGGGACAAGGGGACGAGCAGTACTTC; CDR3: CASSSKPGQGDEQYF
size: many; J: TRBJ1-1; D: TRBD1; V: TRBV24-1; DNA: TGTGCCACCAGTGACGGACAGGGTTTCGGCACTGAAGCTTTCTTT; CDR3: CATSDGQGFGTEAFF